The T cell receptor (beta chain) described here comes from a study of blood T cell repertoires in COVID-19. The CDR3 has 19 residues. With V trimmed by 3 bases and J by 4 bases, 17 bases remained unmatched. Germline CDR1 MNHNS, CDR2 SASEGT. Libraries were prepared by immunoSEQ multiplex PCR; TCRdb keeps only in-frame clonotypes and omits some of them. The sample holds more than 200,000 clones, over 75% seen once. Sample: PBMCs or T cells enriched from blood (not recorded which). The rearrangement links TRBV6-1 to TRBJ1-4; TRBD1 agrees at 7 bases. This sequence originates from a woman aged 40-49 years with acute COVID-19. The CDR3 DNA sequence: TGTGCCAGCAGTGACACCTACAGGGGTTTCTCCGAAGATAATGAAAAACTGTTTTTT. Translated, it gives CASSDTYRGFSEDNEKLFF.